This T cell receptor (beta chain) comes out of a study of blood T cells in healthy people across ages. PCR was performed a second time for about 6 to 12 cycles using a sample-barcoded 5' primer and a J-beta primer mix. TCRdb redid the calling of the 5' RACE reads with MiXCR, one entry per CDR3 protein. The sample shows about 680,000 distinct CDR3 sequences, more than 40% of them seen only once. This clonotype was recorded a few times. Sequencing was done on a sample of blood. This receptor was obtained from a woman aged 55-70 years in good health.

CDR3 sequence: CASSAQFNEQFF. In DNA, the CDR3 is TGTGCCAGCAGCGCCCAGTTCAATGAGCAGTTCTTC. The chain has TRBV9 and TRBJ2-1; D is unclear. The germline CDR1 and CDR2 sequences are SGDLS and YYNGEE. The CDR3 sequence is 12 residues long. The V and J ends lost 3 bases and 6 bases respectively, with 7 bases between them.